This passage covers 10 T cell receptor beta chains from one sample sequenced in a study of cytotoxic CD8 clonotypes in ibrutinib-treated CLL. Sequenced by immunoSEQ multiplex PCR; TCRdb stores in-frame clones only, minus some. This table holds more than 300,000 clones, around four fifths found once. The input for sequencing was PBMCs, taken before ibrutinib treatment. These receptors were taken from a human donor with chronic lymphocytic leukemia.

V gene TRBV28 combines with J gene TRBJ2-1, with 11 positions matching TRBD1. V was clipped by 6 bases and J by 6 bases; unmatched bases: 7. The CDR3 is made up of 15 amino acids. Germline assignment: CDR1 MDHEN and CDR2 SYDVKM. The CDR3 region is CASRTIGTGGNEQFF. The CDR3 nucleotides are TGTGCCAGCAGGACGATAGGGACAGGGGGCAATGAGCAGTTCTTC.

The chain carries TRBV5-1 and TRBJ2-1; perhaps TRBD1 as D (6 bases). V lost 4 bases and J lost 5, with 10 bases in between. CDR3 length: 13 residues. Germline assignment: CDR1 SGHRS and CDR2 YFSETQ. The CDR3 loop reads CASSVGTHNEQFF. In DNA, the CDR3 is TGCGCCAGCAGCGTCGGGACACACAATGAGCAGTTCTTC. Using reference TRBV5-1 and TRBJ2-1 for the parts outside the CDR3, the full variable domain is KAGVTQTPRYLIKTRGQQVTLSCSPISGHRSVSWYQQTPGQGLQFLFEYFSETQRNKGNFPGRFSGRQFSNSRSEMNVSTLELGDSALYLCASSVGTHNEQFFGPGTRLTVL.

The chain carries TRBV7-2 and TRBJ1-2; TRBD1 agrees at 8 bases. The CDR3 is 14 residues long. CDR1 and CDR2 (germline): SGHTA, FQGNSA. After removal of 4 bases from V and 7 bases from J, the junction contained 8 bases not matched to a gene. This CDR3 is CASSSAQGERGYTF. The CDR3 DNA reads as TGTGCCAGCAGCTCAGCACAGGGGGAACGTGGCTACACCTTC.

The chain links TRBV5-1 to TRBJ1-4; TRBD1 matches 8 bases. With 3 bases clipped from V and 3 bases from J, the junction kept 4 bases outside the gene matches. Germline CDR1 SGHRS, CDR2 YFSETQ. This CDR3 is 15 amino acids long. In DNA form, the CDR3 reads TGCGCCAGCAGCTCGAACAGGGGGGCTAATGAAAAACTGTTTTTT. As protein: CASSSNRGANEKLFF. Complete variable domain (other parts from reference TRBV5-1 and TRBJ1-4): KAGVTQTPRYLIKTRGQQVTLSCSPISGHRSVSWYQQTPGQGLQFLFEYFSETQRNKGNFPGRFSGRQFSNSRSEMNVSTLELGDSALYLCASSSNRGANEKLFFGSGTQLSVL.

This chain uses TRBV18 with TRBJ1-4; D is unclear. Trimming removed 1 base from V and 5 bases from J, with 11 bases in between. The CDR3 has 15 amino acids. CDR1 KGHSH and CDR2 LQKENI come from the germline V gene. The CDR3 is CASSPRPDGNEKLFF. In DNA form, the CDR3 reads TGTGCCAGCTCACCACGTCCGGACGGGAATGAAAAACTGTTTTTT.

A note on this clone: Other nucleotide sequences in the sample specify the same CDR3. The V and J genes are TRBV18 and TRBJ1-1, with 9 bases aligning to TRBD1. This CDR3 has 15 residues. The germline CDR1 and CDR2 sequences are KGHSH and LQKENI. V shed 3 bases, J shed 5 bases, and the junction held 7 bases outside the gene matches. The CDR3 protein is CASSPIGQGRTEAFF. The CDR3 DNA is TGTGCCAGCTCACCCATAGGACAGGGGCGGACTGAAGCTTTCTTT.

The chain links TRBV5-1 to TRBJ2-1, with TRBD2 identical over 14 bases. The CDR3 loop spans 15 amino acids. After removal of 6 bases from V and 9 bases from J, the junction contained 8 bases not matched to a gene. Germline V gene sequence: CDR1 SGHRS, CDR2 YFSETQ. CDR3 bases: TGCGCCAGCACAAATGGGACTAGCGGGAGCCTTGAGCAGTTCTTC. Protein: CASTNGTSGSLEQFF.

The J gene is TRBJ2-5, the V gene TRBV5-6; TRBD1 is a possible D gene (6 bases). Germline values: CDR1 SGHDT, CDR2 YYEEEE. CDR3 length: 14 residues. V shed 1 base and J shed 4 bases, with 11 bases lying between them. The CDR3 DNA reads TGTGCCAGCAGCTTGAAACAGGGTGCAGAGACCCAGTACTTC. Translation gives CASSLKQGAETQYF.

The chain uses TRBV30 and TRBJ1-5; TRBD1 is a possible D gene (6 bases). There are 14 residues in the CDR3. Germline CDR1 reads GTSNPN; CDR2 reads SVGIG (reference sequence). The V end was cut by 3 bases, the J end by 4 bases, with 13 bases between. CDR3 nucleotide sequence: TGTGCCTGGAGCGCCGGGGGGCTGAATCAGCCCCAGCATTTT. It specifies CAWSAGGLNQPQHF.

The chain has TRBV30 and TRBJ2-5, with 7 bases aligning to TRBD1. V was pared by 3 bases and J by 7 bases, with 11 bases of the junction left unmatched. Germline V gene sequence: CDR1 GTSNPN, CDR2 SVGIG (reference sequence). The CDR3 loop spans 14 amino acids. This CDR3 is CAWRRDRVSGTQYF. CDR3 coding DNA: TGTGCCTGGAGGAGAGACAGGGTATCGGGGACCCAGTACTTC.